Below, 6 T cell receptor beta chains from the same sample are listed, as sequenced in a study of beta chain features in type 1 diabetes. Their antigens remain unidentified. Whole-study results and caveats: Moderately but significantly shorter TCRB CDR3s were found in Type 1 diabetes patients in all four CD4+ subsets.

The authors reverse transcribed all of the isolated RNA, so sequencing captured expressed TCRB transcripts. This table comes from immunoSEQ multiplex PCR, and its TCRdb copy is limited to in-frame clones, with some not included. The sample lists about 190,000 clones; 7% to 9% were seen once. The material sequenced was central memory CD4+ T cells from blood. The source is a man aged 18-30 years with type 1 diabetes.

The rearrangement uses TRBV7-6 and TRBJ1-4, with 10 bases that match TRBD1. The CDR3 has 14 residues. Losses at the gene ends were 5 bases for V and 5 bases for J; bases not matched to a gene: 2. CDR1 is SGHVS and CDR2 is FNYEAQ in the germline V gene. The CDR3 region is CASSQGQGNEKLFF. The DNA for the CDR3 is TGTGCCAGCAGCCAGGGACAGGGGAATGAAAAACTGTTTTTT. Supplemented by reference TRBV7-6 and TRBJ1-4, the full variable domain reads GAGVSQSPRYKVTKRGQDVALRCDPISGHVSLYWYRQALGQGPEFLTYFNYEAQQDKSGLPNDRFSAERPEGSISTLTIQRTEQRDSAMYRCASSQGQGNEKLFFGSGTQLSVL.

This clone was recorded a few times. The rearrangement joins TRBV30 to TRBJ1-1, with D possibly matching TRBD1 (6 bases). This CDR3 comprises 11 residues. Germline values: CDR1 GTSNPN, CDR2 SVGIG (reference sequence). Trimming took off 2 bases at V and 10 bases at J, with 11 bases between the two ends. The CDR3 loop is CAWSRGGIAFF. The DNA for the CDR3 is TGTGCCTGGAGTAGGGGGGGAATAGCTTTCTTT.

The rearrangement links TRBV18 to TRBJ1-1, with 9 bases fitting TRBD1. The CDR3 length is 15 residues. CDR1 is KGHSH, CDR2 LQKENI, per germline. The trim removed 1 base at V and 1 base at J, leaving 1 base unmatched. The CDR3: CASSPRTGENTEAFF. The CDR3 DNA reads TGTGCCAGCTCACCACGGACAGGGGAGAACACTGAAGCTTTCTTT. Supplemented by reference TRBV18 and TRBJ1-1, the full variable domain reads NAGVMQNPRHLVRRRGQEARLRCSPMKGHSHVYWYRQLPEEGLKFMVYLQKENIIDESGMPKERFSAEFPKEGPSILRIQQVVRGDSAAYFCASSPRTGENTEAFFGQGTRLTVV.

This chain uses TRBV7-9 with TRBJ2-1, with 10 bases lining up with TRBD2. With 8 bases clipped from V and 8 bases from J, the junction kept 6 bases outside the gene matches. This CDR3 contains 13 residues. The germline CDR1 and CDR2 sequences are SEHNR and FQNEAQ (reference sequence). The CDR3 sequence: CASGHSGGYEQFF. DNA for the CDR3: TGTGCCAGCGGACATAGCGGGGGGTATGAGCAGTTCTTC. The whole variable domain, filled in from reference TRBV7-9 and TRBJ2-1, reads DTGVSQNPRHKITKRGQNVTFRCDPISEHNRLYWYRQTLGQGPEFLTYFQNEAQLEKSRLLSDRFSAERPKGSFSTLEIQRTEQGDSAMYLCASGHSGGYEQFFGPGTRLTVL.

This clone was detected a few times. V usage is TRBV19 and J usage is TRBJ2-3; 12 bases fit TRBD2. Unmatched junction bases numbered 8, after V lost 6 bases and J lost 4 bases. The CDR3 sequence is 16 residues long. CDR1 is LNHDA and CDR2 is SQIVND in the germline V gene (reference sequence). The CDR3 reads CASSESGLAGADTQYF. CDR3 DNA: TGTGCCAGTAGCGAATCGGGACTAGCGGGCGCAGATACGCAGTATTTT.

The chain links TRBV7-2 to TRBJ2-5, with D possibly TRBD1 on 5 matching bases. Germline V gene lookup returns CDR1 SGHTA and CDR2 FQGNSA. CDR3 size: 14 residues. V was shortened by 8 bases and J by 5 bases, with 18 bases between the two germline ends. The CDR3 is CASRPRGPWETQYF. The CDR3 bases are TGTGCCAGCCGCCCAAGGGGTCCGTGGGAGACCCAGTACTTC.